These 5 T cell receptor beta chains share one sample of origin, sequenced in a study of shared clonotypes between healthy human individuals. Libraries were prepared by immunoSEQ multiplex PCR; TCRdb keeps only in-frame clonotypes and omits some of them. The data hold millions of clones, with about 92% observed a single time. Sequencing input: naive CD4+ T cells sorted from blood. Indicated subset: CD45RA+ positively selected. These receptors came from a man aged 18 to 30 in good health.

V usage is TRBV4-1 and J usage is TRBJ1-5; tentatively, D is TRBD1 (5 bases). Germline V gene sequence: CDR1 MGHRA, CDR2 YSYEKL. The V gene lost 4 bases and the J gene lost 3 bases, with 13 bases spanning the gap. The CDR3 contains 15 residues. The CDR3 is CASSPAGALNQPQHF. The CDR3 DNA is TGCGCCAGCAGCCCGGCCGGGGCTCTCAATCAGCCCCAGCATTTT.

The rearrangement joins TRBV7-8 to TRBJ2-7, with 7 bases identical to TRBD1. Trimming took 2 bases from V and 2 from J; bases not matched to a gene: 12. Germline CDR1 SGHVS, CDR2 FQNEAQ. This CDR3 has 17 residues. The CDR3 DNA reads TGTGCCAGCAGCTTAAGGAGCACGGGACAGCTTACCTACGAGCAGTACTTC. The encoded protein is CASSLRSTGQLTYEQYF.

V is TRBV5-5 and J is TRBJ2-2, with D perhaps TRBD1 or TRBD2 (5 bases each). V lost 6 bases, J lost 1 base, and 13 bases lay in between. The CDR3 covers 15 residues. From germline, CDR1 is SGHKS and CDR2 YYEKEE (reference sequence). The CDR3 here is CASTAGTVNTGELFF. The CDR3 bases are TGTGCCAGCACCGCCGGGACGGTGAACACCGGGGAGCTGTTTTTT.

V is TRBV28 and J is TRBJ2-7, with TRBD2 identical over 9 bases. The CDR3 totals 19 residues. V shed 5 bases, J shed 2 bases, and the junction held 19 bases outside the gene matches. CDR1 is MDHEN, CDR2 SYDVKM, per germline. The CDR3 DNA is TGTGCCAGCAGTGGGGTTGGGAAAACGGCTAGCGGGAATCCCTACGAGCAGTACTTC. It is translated as CASSGVGKTASGNPYEQYF. Full variable domain (rest looked up from reference TRBV28 and TRBJ2-7): DVKVTQSSRYLVKRTGEKVFLECVQDMDHENMFWYRQDPGLGLRLIYFSYDVKMKEKGDIPEGYSVSREKKERFSLILESASTNQTSMYLCASSGVGKTASGNPYEQYFGPGTRLTVT.

V usage is TRBV5-1 and J usage is TRBJ2-2, with a tentative D call TRBD2 (6 bases). Germline V gives CDR1 SGHRS, CDR2 YFSETQ. Trimming took off 2 bases at V and 0 bases at J, with 8 bases between the two ends. The CDR3 covers 15 residues. CDR3 sequence reads: CASSFREANTGELFF. CDR3 coding DNA: TGCGCCAGCAGCTTCAGGGAGGCGAACACCGGGGAGCTGTTTTTT.